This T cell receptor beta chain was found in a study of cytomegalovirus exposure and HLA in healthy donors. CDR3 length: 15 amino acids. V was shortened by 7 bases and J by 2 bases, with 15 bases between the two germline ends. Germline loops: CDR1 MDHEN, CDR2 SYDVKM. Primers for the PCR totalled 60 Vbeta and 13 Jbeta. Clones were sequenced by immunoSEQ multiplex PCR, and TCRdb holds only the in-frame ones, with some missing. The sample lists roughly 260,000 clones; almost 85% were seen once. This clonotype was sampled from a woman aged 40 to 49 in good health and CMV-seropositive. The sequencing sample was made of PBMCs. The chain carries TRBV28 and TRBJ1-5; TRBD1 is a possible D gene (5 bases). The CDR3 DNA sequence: TGTGCCAGCACGAACCACGGGGGGGGCAATCAGCCCCAGCATTTT. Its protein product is CASTNHGGGNQPQHF.